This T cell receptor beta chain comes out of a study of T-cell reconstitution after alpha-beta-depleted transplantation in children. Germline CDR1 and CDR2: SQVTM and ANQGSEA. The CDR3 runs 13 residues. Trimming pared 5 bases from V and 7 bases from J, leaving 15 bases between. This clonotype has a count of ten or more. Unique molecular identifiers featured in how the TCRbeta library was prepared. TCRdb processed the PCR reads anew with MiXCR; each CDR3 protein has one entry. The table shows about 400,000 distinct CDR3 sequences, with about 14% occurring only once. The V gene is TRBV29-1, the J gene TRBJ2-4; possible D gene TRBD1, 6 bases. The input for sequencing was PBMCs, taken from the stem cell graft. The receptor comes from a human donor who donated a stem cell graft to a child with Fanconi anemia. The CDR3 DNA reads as TGCAGCGTTAAGCAATCGAGGGGGAACATTCAGTACTTC. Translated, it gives CSVKQSRGNIQYF. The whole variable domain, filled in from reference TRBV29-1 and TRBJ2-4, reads SAVISQKPSRDICQRGTSLTIQCQVDSQVTMMFWYRQQPGQSLTLIATANQGSEATYESGFVIDKFPISRPNLTFSTLTVSNMSPEDSSIYLCSVKQSRGNIQYFGAGTRLSVL.